The source of this T cell receptor (beta chain) is a study of STAT5B mutations in CD4+ large granular lymphocyte leukemia. Germline V gene data show CDR1 as KGHSH and CDR2 as LQKENI. The CDR3 runs to 12 residues. The ends were cut back, 2 bases at V and 4 bases at J, with 5 bases in the middle. Using immunoSEQ multiplex PCR, the repertoire was profiled, and TCRdb retains in-frame clones only, with some absent. The table shows about 34,000 clones, with around 74% occurring only once. V gene TRBV18 combines with J gene TRBJ1-1, with D perhaps matching TRBD1 (5 bases). The sample was CD4+ T cells from blood buffy coats. This clonotype originated in a human donor in good health. The CDR3 sequence: CASSPGATEAFF. The CDR3 coding sequence is TGTGCCAGCTCACCAGGGGCCACTGAAGCTTTCTTT.